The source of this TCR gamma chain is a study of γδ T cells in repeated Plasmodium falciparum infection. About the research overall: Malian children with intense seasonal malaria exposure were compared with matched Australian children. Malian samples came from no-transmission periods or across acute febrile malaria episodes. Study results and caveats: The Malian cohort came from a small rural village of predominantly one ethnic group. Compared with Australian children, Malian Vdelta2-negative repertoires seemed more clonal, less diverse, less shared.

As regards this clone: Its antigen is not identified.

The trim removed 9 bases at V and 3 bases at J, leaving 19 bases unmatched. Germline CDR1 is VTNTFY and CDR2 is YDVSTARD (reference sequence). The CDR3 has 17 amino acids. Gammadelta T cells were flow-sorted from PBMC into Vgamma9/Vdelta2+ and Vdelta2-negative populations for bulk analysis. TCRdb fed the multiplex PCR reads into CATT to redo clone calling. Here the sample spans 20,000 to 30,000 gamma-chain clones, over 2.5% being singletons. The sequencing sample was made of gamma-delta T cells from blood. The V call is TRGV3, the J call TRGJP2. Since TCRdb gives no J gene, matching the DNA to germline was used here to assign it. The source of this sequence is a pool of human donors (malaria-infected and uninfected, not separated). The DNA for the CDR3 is TGTGCCACCAGAGACAGGCGGAAGAGGGGTAGTGATTGGATCAAGACGTTT. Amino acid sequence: CATRDRRKRGSDWIKTF.